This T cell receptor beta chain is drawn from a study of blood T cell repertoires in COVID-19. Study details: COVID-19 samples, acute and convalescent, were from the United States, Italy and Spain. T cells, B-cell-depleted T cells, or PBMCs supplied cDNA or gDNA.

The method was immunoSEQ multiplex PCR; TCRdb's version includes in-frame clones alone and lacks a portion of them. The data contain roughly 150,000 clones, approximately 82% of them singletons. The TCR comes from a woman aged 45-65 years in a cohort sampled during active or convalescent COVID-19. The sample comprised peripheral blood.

CDR3 in amino acids: CASSQNSGEKLFF. The CDR3 DNA follows: TGTGCCAGCAGCCAGAACAGCGGGGAAAAACTGTTTTTT. This rearrangement joins TRBV3-1 (or the pseudogene TRBV3-2) to TRBJ1-4, with D unclear. With 3 bases removed from V and 8 bases from J, the gap between germline ends came to 10 bases. The CDR3 is 13 amino acids. The germline CDR1 and CDR2 sequences are LGHDT and YNNKEL (reference sequence).